This TCR beta chain was found in a study of CD8 T cells in ankylosing spondylitis. Study results and limitations: A TCR beta motif of about 8 highly homologous variants appeared characteristic of ankylosing spondylitis blood.

V lost 0 bases to trimming and J lost 3 bases, with 12 bases between them. This CDR3 region has 14 residues. Germline V gives CDR1 SQVTM, CDR2 ANQGSEA. In the case of this clonotype: Its antigen remains unknown.

Library preparation for TCR beta used quantitative 5'-RACE with molecular barcodes. TCRdb analysed the 5' RACE reads with MiXCR anew, one entry per CDR3 protein. The sample carries 700,000 to 850,000 distinct CDR3 sequences, roughly 12% recorded once. The chain carries TRBV29-1 and TRBJ2-7, with D hard to call. Sequencing was carried out using blood, either unsorted or a sorted T cell fraction (not recorded which). This clonotype originated in a male donor with ankylosing spondylitis. For the CDR3, the DNA is TGCAGCGTTGAAGATGCTGGCACCCGCTACGAGCAGTACTTC. Amino acid sequence: CSVEDAGTRYEQYF.